These 16 T cell receptor beta chains originate from one sample sequenced in a study of CD8+ T cells in alopecia areata. Treatment denoted: oral pan-JAK inhibitor, 5-10 mg twice daily. RNA extraction and reverse transcription yielded cDNA as sequencing template. TCRdb's copy holds only in-frame clones and misses some; the assay was immunoSEQ multiplex PCR. The sample shows fewer than 150,000 clones, around four fifths of them seen only once. Source: CD8+ T cells sorted from blood, taken at week 4, from a patient treated with tofacitinib. All receptors come from a human donor with alopecia areata.

The chain is built from TRBV12-5 and TRBJ1-1; possible D gene TRBD1, 6 bases. The CDR3 contains 15 residues. V was cut by 6 bases and J by 1 base, with 15 bases left in between. Germline loops: CDR1 LGHNT, CDR2 FRNRAP. This CDR3 reads CASGHNREGNTEAFF. The CDR3 DNA is TGTGCTAGTGGCCACAACAGGGAGGGGAACACTGAAGCTTTCTTT.

The rearrangement links TRBV29-1 to TRBJ2-3, with TRBD2 as a possible D gene (5 bases). V gave up 1 base and J gave up 5 bases, with 13 bases separating them. Germline CDR1 is SQVTM and CDR2 is ANQGSEA. The CDR3 has 14 residues. The CDR3 sequence: CSVEGYGLRDTQYF. The CDR3, as DNA: TGCAGCGTTGAAGGATATGGACTCAGAGATACGCAGTATTTT.

The chain uses TRBV5-4 and TRBJ2-7; D unresolved. The ends were cut back, 1 base at V and 0 bases at J, with 8 bases in the middle. The CDR3 loop spans 14 amino acids. CDR1 is SGHNT, CDR2 YYREEE, per germline (reference sequence). As DNA, the CDR3 is TGTGCCAGCAGCTTGTTTGGGGACTCCTACGAGCAGTACTTC. Translation gives CASSLFGDSYEQYF.

The chain combines TRBV30 with TRBJ2-7; no reliable D call. V shed 3 bases and J shed 2 bases, with 8 bases lying between them. The CDR3 has 12 amino acids. Per the germline V gene, CDR1 is GTSNPN and CDR2 is SVGIG (reference sequence). CDR3 loop: CAWRDRTYEQYF. The DNA of the CDR3 is TGTGCCTGGAGGGATCGGACCTACGAGCAGTACTTC. The full variable domain, its missing parts supplied by reference TRBV30 and TRBJ2-7, is SQTIHQWPATLVQPVGSPLSLECTVEGTSNPNLYWYRQAAGRGLQLLFYSVGIGQISSEVPQNLSASRPQDRQFILSSKKLLLSDSGFYLCAWRDRTYEQYFGPGTRLTVT.

The V call is TRBV27, the J call TRBJ1-2; 7 bases are shared with TRBD1. From germline, CDR1 is MNHEY and CDR2 SMNVEV (reference sequence). The CDR3 extends over 13 amino acids. After removal of 2 bases from V and 4 bases from J, the junction contained 1 base not matched to a gene. The CDR3 loop reads CASSLDRVYGYTF. CDR3 nucleotides: TGTGCCAGCAGTTTAGACAGGGTCTATGGCTACACCTTC.

This chain links TRBV6-6 with TRBJ2-4; maybe TRBD1 (6 bases). The V gene's germline CDR1 is MNHNY and CDR2 SVGAGI (reference sequence). V lost 3 bases, J lost 2 bases, and 14 bases lay in between. CDR3 length: 16 residues. CDR3 coding DNA: TGTGCCAGCAGTTATCCGGGGACACTATCCAAAAACATTCAGTACTTC. It is translated as CASSYPGTLSKNIQYF.

The CDR3 loop reads CASSYSQRTSYEQYF. For the CDR3, the DNA is TGTGCCAGCAGTTACTCCCAGCGGACCTCCTACGAGCAGTACTTC. The chain combines TRBV6-5 with TRBJ2-7, with TRBD2 as a possible D gene (5 bases). Deletions cut 0 bases from V and 0 bases from J, with 9 bases between. The CDR3 sequence is 15 residues long. Germline-derived CDR1 and CDR2 are MNHEY and SVGAGI.

The chain is built from TRBV5-1 and TRBJ1-6, with 7 bases fitting TRBD1. CDR1 and CDR2 (germline): SGHRS, YFSETQ. The CDR3 runs to 18 residues. The V and J ends lost 0 bases and 0 bases, in that order; junction bases with no gene match: 6. As DNA, the CDR3 is TGCGCCAGCAGCTTGGCGGGACAGATAAGCTCCTATAATTCACCCCTCCACTTT. Translated: CASSLAGQISSYNSPLHF.

The rearrangement links TRBV29-1 to TRBJ2-7; weak D call: TRBD1 (6 bases). Germline V gene sequence: CDR1 SQVTM, CDR2 ANQGSEA. CDR3 length: 11 residues. V was clipped by 4 bases and J by 6 bases, with 10 bases between them. CDR3 residues: CSVGSDSEQYF. CDR3 nucleotide sequence: TGCAGCGTTGGATCGGACAGCGAGCAGTACTTC.

The chain is built from TRBV7-9 and TRBJ2-7; 8 bases agree with TRBD1. The J segment lost 6 bases and the V segment lost 3 bases, leaving 1 base of the junction unmatched. Germline lookup yields CDR1 SEHNR and CDR2 FQNEAQ (reference sequence). The CDR3 spans 12 residues. CDR3 DNA: TGTGCCAGCAGCTTCGACAGGGGCGAGCAGTACTTC. This sequence encodes CASSFDRGEQYF. The complete variable domain, with remaining parts taken from reference TRBV7-9 and TRBJ2-7, reads DTGVSQNPRHKITKRGQNVTFRCDPISEHNRLYWYRQTLGQGPEFLTYFQNEAQLEKSRLLSDRFSAERPKGSFSTLEIQRTEQGDSAMYLCASSFDRGEQYFGPGTRLTVT.

This clone came up a few times. The V gene is TRBV10-3, the J gene TRBJ2-7; D gene unclear. The V gene lost 3 bases and the J gene lost 7 bases, with 16 bases spanning the gap. Looked up from germline, CDR1 is ENHRY and CDR2 is SYGVKD. This CDR3 spans 14 amino acids. DNA of the CDR3: TGTGCCATCAGTGACCCTAGTCAAACGACGGAGCAGTACTTC. Its translation: CAISDPSQTTEQYF.

The J gene is TRBJ1-6, the V gene TRBV13; D ambiguous. Germline V gene lookup returns CDR1 PRHDT and CDR2 FYEKMQ (reference sequence). The V gene lost 2 bases and the J gene lost 8 bases, with 4 bases spanning the gap. This CDR3 is 12 amino acids long. This CDR3 is CASSLRYSPLHF. CDR3 bases: TGTGCCAGCAGCTTAAGATATTCACCCCTCCACTTT. The full variable domain, in which reference TRBV13 and TRBJ1-6 provide the parts outside the CDR3, is AAGVIQSPRHLIKEKRETATLKCYPIPRHDTVYWYQQGPGQDPQFLISFYEKMQSDKGSIPDRFSAQQFSDYHSELNMSSLELGDSALYFCASSLRYSPLHFGNGTRLTVT.

The rearrangement joins TRBV6-5 to TRBJ2-1; 9 bases match TRBD2. CDR1 and CDR2 from the germline V gene are MNHEY and SVGAGI. The length of the CDR3 is 15 residues. V trimming: 7 bases; J trimming: 5 bases; junction bases outside the gene matches: 9. The CDR3 nucleotides read TGTGCCAGCACCGCCCTAGCGGGGAGCCACAATGAGCAGTTCTTC. Its translation is CASTALAGSHNEQFF.

The chain employs TRBV4-1 and TRBJ2-1; D is uncertain. V lost 2 bases and J 4 bases, leaving 6 bases between the germline ends. In germline, CDR1 is MGHRA, CDR2 YSYEKL. This CDR3 is 13 amino acids long. In DNA form, the CDR3 reads TGCGCCAGCAGCCAACCTGCATACAATGAGCAGTTCTTC. Protein product: CASSQPAYNEQFF.

This chain uses TRBV9 with TRBJ1-1; D possibly corresponds to TRBD1 (6 bases). Trimming cost V 0 bases and J 6 bases, with 18 bases left between them. Germline lookup yields CDR1 SGDLS and CDR2 YYNGEE. This CDR3 has 16 amino acids. This CDR3 is CASSVVGRDTTAEAFF. The CDR3 DNA reads TGTGCCAGCAGCGTAGTAGGACGGGACACTACGGCTGAAGCTTTCTTT.

CDR3 residues: CASSLQGGEQYF. The CDR3 region has the DNA TGTGCCAGCAGCTTACAGGGGGGCGAGCAGTACTTC. V gene TRBV5-4 combines with J gene TRBJ2-7, with 8 bases identical to TRBD1. The CDR3 contains 12 residues. The V gene's germline CDR1 is SGHNT and CDR2 YYREEE (reference sequence). The J segment lost 6 bases and the V segment lost 2 bases, leaving 1 base of the junction unmatched.